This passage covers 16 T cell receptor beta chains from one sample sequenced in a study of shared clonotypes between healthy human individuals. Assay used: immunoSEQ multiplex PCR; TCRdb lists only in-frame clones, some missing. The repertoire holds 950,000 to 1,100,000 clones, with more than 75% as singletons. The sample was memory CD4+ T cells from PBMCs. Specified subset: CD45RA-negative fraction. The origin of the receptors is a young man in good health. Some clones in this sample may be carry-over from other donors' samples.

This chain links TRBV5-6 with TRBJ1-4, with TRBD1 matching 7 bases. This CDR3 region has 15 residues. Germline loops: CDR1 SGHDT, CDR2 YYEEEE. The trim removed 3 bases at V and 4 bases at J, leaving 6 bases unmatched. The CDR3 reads CASSSGTAYNEKLFF. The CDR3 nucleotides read TGTGCCAGCAGCTCTGGGACAGCTTATAATGAAAAACTGTTTTTT.

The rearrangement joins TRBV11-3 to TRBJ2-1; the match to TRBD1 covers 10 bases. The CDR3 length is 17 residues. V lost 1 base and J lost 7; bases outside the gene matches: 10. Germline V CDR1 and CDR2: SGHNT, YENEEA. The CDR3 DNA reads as TGTGCCAGCAGCTTAGGGGGCTGGGGGACAGGGGAAAATGAGCAGTTCTTC. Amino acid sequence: CASSLGGWGTGENEQFF.

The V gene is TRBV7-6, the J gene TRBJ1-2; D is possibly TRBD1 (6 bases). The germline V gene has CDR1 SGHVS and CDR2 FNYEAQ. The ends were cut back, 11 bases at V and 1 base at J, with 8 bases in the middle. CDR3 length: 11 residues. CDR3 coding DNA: TGTGCCTCAGGGGTTAACTATGGCTACACCTTC. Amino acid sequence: CASGVNYGYTF.

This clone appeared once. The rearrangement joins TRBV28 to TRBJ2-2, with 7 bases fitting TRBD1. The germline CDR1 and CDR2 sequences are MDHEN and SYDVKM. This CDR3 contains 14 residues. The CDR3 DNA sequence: TGTGCAAGTGTCGCAGGGGGTAAAGCAGGGGAGCTGTTTTTT. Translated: CASVAGGKAGELFF.

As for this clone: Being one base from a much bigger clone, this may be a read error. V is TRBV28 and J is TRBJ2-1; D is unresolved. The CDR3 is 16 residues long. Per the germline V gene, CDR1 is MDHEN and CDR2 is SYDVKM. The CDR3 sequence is CAGSFIQIIRPNEQFF. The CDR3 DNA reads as TGTGCCGGCAGTTTCATCCAGATAATTAGGCCCAATGAGCAGTTCTTC. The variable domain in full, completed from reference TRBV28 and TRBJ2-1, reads DVKVTQSSRYLVKRTGEKVFLECVQDMDHENMFWYRQDPGLGLRLIYFSYDVKMKEKGDIPEGYSVSREKKERFSLILESASTNQTSMYLCAGSFIQIIRPNEQFFGPGTRLTVL.

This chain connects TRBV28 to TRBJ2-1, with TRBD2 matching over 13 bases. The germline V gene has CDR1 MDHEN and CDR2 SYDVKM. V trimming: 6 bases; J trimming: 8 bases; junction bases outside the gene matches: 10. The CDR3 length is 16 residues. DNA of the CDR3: TGTGCCAGCAGAACTAGCGGGAGGGTAGAATTCGATGAGCAGTTCTTC. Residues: CASRTSGRVEFDEQFF.

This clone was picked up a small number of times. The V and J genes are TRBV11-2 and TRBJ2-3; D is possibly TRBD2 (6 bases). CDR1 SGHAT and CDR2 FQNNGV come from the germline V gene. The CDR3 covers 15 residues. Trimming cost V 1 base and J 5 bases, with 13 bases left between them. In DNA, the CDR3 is TGTGCCAGCAGCTTAGCGGCGGGGAGGAGAGATACGCAGTATTTT. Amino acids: CASSLAAGRRDTQYF.

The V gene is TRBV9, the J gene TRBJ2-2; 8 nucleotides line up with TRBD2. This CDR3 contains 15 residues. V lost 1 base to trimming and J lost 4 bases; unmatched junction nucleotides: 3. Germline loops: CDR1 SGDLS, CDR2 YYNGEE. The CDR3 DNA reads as TGTGCCAGCAGCGTACGGGAGGGGAGCACCGGGGAGCTGTTTTTT. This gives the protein CASSVREGSTGELFF.

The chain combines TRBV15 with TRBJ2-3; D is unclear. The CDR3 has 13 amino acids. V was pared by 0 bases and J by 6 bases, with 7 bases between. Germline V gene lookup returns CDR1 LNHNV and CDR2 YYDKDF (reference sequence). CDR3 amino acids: CATSRDSGDTQYF. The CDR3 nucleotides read TGTGCCACCAGCAGAGATTCCGGCGATACGCAGTATTTT.

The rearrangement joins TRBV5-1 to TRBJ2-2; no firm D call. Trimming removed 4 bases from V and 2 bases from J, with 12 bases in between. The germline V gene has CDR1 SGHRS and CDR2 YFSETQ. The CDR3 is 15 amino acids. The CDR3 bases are TGCGCCAGCAGCCCCAATGGGGTTAACACCGGGGAGCTGTTTTTT. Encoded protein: CASSPNGVNTGELFF. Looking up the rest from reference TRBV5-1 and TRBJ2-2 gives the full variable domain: KAGVTQTPRYLIKTRGQQVTLSCSPISGHRSVSWYQQTPGQGLQFLFEYFSETQRNKGNFPGRFSGRQFSNSRSEMNVSTLELGDSALYLCASSPNGVNTGELFFGEGSRLTVL.

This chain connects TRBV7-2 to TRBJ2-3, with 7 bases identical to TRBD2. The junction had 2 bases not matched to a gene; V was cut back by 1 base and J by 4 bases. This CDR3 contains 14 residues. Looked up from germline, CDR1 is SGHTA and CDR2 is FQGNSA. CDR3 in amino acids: CASSLDRGADTQYF. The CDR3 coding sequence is TGTGCCAGCAGCTTAGATCGGGGGGCAGATACGCAGTATTTT.

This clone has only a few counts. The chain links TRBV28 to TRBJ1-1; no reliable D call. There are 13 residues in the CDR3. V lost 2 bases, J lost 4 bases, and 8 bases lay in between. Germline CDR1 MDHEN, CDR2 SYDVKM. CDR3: CASSLPAGTEAFF. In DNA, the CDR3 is TGTGCCAGCAGTTTACCAGCGGGCACTGAAGCTTTCTTT.

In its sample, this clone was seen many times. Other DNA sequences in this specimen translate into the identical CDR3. The CDR3 region has the DNA TGTGCCAGCAGTCGGGATAGCAATCAGCCCCAGCATTTT. Amino acids: CASSRDSNQPQHF. The chain uses TRBV28 and TRBJ1-5; D gene unclear. The germline V gene has CDR1 MDHEN and CDR2 SYDVKM. Trimming removed 5 bases from V and 0 bases from J, with 5 bases in between. This CDR3 comprises 13 residues.

The CDR3: CASSLGVGTSSAEQYF. The CDR3 DNA reads as TGTGCCAGCAGCTTAGGAGTGGGGACTAGCTCGGCCGAGCAGTACTTC. This chain links TRBV11-2 with TRBJ2-7; TRBD2 agrees at 9 bases. This CDR3 has 16 residues. Germline loops: CDR1 SGHAT, CDR2 FQNNGV. V was pared by 1 base and J by 6 bases, with 10 bases of the junction left unmatched.

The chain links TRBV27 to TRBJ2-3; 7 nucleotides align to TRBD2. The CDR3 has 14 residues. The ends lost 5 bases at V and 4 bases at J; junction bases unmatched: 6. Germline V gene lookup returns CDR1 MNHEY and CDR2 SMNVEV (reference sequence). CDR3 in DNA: TGTGCCAGCAGTCCCAGACTAGCTTCAGATACGCAGTATTTT. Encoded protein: CASSPRLASDTQYF.

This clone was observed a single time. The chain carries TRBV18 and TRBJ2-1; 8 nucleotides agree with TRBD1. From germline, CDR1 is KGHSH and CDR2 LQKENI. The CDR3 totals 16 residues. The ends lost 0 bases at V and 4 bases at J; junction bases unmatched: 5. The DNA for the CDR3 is TGTGCCAGCTCACCACCGAGGCAGGGGGCGTACAATGAGCAGTTCTTC. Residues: CASSPPRQGAYNEQFF.